This is a list of T cell receptor beta chains from one sample in a study of cytomegalovirus exposure and HLA in healthy donors. Only in-frame clones appear in the TCRdb table, and some are missing; sequencing was by immunoSEQ multiplex PCR. The sample records 200,000 or so clones, 80% to 90% being singletons. The sequenced sample consisted of PBMCs. The receptors shown here come from a man aged 25 to 40 in good health and CMV-seronegative. Both conserved end residues are part of each CDR3. A D gene is named only where the DNA matches it firmly. Clone size appears in some rows only: once, few, many, or a class for an expanded clone.

D gene	clone size	V gene	J gene	CDR3 DNA	CDR3 protein
NA	NA	TRBV6-5	TRBJ1-1	TGTGCCAGCCAAAACCACCGGACACAGACTGAAGCTTTCTTT	CASQNHRTQTEAFF
NA	NA	TRBV28	TRBJ1-1	TGTGCAGCTGGGGACTACGCTGAAGCTTTCTTT	CAAGDYAEAFF
TRBD1	few	TRBV5-1	TRBJ1-1	TGCGCCAGCAGCGTACAGGGGGCGCGCACTGAAGCTTTCTTT	CASSVQGARTEAFF
NA	NA	TRBV5-4	TRBJ2-7	TGTGCCAGCAGCTTGGATAACGGGAAAACCTACGAGCAGTACTTC	CASSLDNGKTYEQYF
TRBD1	NA	TRBV2	TRBJ1-2	TGTGCCAGCATACCGGGACAGGACTATGGCTACACCTTC	CASIPGQDYGYTF
NA	NA	TRBV5-1	TRBJ2-1	TGCGCCAGCAGCCGGGATACTTACAATGAGCAGTTCTTC	CASSRDTYNEQFF
TRBD1	NA	TRBV4-1	TRBJ1-1	TGCGCCAGCAGCCAAAAGACAGCAGGGGGTTTGAACACTGAAGCTTTCTTT	CASSQKTAGGLNTEAFF
NA	NA	TRBV6-5	TRBJ1-2	TGTGCCAGCAGTTTAACAGCTAACTATGGCTACACCTTC	CASSLTANYGYTF
TRBD1	NA	TRBV5-1	TRBJ2-3	TGCGCCAGCAGTTCTACCGGGACAGGGAGTGCAGATACGCAGTATTTT	CASSSTGTGSADTQYF
TRBD1	NA	TRBV5-4	TRBJ1-4	TGTGCCAGCAGATCTCAGGGGGGTGTTTTAATTTTT	CASRSQGGVLIF
NA	NA	TRBV6-1	TRBJ2-7	TGTGCCAGCAGTGATTTCAACGAGCAGTACTTC	CASSDFNEQYF
NA	NA	TRBV29-1	TRBJ2-3	TGCAGCGTTAAGAAAGCGGCAGATACGCAGTATTTT	CSVKKAADTQYF
NA	few	TRBV9	TRBJ1-2	TGTGCCAGCAGTCACTCACCCCCGGGGTCTGGCTACACCTTC	CASSHSPPGSGYTF
TRBD1	NA	TRBV28	TRBJ2-7	TGTGCCAGCAGTGGGACAGGGGGAGCCTACGAGCAGTACTTC	CASSGTGGAYEQYF
NA	NA	TRBV27	TRBJ2-3	TGTGCCAGCAGTCCCAGGACAATCACAGATACGCAGTATTTT	CASSPRTITDTQYF
NA	once	TRBV6-1	TRBJ1-5	TGTGCCAGCAGTGAGGGCCTGGGCAATCAGCCCCAGCATTTT	CASSEGLGNQPQHF
TRBD2	NA	TRBV6-5	TRBJ2-3	TGTGCCAGCAGTTACTCGCCTAGCGGGGGGGAAGATACGCAGTATTTT	CASSYSPSGGEDTQYF
NA	NA	TRBV9	TRBJ2-3	TGTGCCAGCAGCGCCGGCGGGGGCGTAAGCACAGATACGCAGTATTTT	CASSAGGGVSTDTQYF
TRBD2	NA	TRBV6-6	TRBJ2-2	TGTGCCAGTGCGAGGGCGGGGGACACCGGGGAGCTGTTTTTT	CASARAGDTGELFF
TRBD1	NA	TRBV19	TRBJ2-3	TGTGCCAGTAGTAGGACAGGGTTTGGAGATACGCAGTATTTT	CASSRTGFGDTQYF
NA	NA	TRBV5-1	TRBJ1-2	TGCGCCAGCAGCTTGGGAAATGACAGATCAAACTATGGCTACACCTTC	CASSLGNDRSNYGYTF
TRBD2	NA	TRBV11-3	TRBJ2-1	TGTGCCAGCAGCTCGGGACTAGCGGGGGGGACCTTCAATGAGCAGTTCTTC	CASSSGLAGGTFNEQFF
TRBD1	NA	TRBV19	TRBJ2-5	TGTGCCAGTTCTCAGGGGGCGGGGGAGACCCAGTACTTC	CASSQGAGETQYF
TRBD2	NA	TRBV6-1	TRBJ2-3	TGTGCCAGCAGTGGACTAGCGGGGGACACAGATACGCAGTATTTT	CASSGLAGDTDTQYF
TRBD2	NA	TRBV19	TRBJ2-7	TGTGCCAGTAGAAGGCTAGCGGGGGGGCCGGAGGAGCAGTACTTC	CASRRLAGGPEEQYF
TRBD1	NA	TRBV5-1	TRBJ2-1	TGCGCCACCGCCTCCGGACAGGGGGCGAAGGAGCAGTTCTTC	CATASGQGAKEQFF
NA	NA	TRBV14	TRBJ2-6	TGTGCCAGCAGCCACCTAAGGGGACAACCTGGGGCCAACGTCCTGACTTTC	CASSHLRGQPGANVLTF
NA	NA	TRBV18	TRBJ1-1	TGTGCCAGCTCACCACCCGGGGTCTTGAGGACTGAAGCTTTCTTT	CASSPPGVLRTEAFF
TRBD1	few	TRBV11-2	TRBJ1-2	TGTGCCAGCAGCTTAGGACCGCCAAGGACAGGGATTAACTATGGCTACACCTTC	CASSLGPPRTGINYGYTF
NA	NA	TRBV15	TRBJ1-2	TGTGCCACCAGCAGAGAGGGACACCAAGCTTATGGCTACACCTTC	CATSREGHQAYGYTF
NA	NA	TRBV6-5	TRBJ1-1	TGTGCCAGCAGCCCCAGGACTCCTTCCAACACTGAAGCTTTCTTT	CASSPRTPSNTEAFF
NA	NA	TRBV6-1	TRBJ2-5	TGTGCCAGCAGTGAAGAAGAGGGCGCGTTGTGGGAGACCCAGTACTTC	CASSEEEGALWETQYF
TRBD1	NA	TRBV29-1	TRBJ1-2	TGCAGCGTTCCCCGACAGGGGAGCGGCTATGGCTACACCTTC	CSVPRQGSGYGYTF
NA	NA	TRBV5-1	TRBJ2-3	TGCGCCAGCAGCTGGGGGCGTTGGGGCACAGATACGCAGTATTTT	CASSWGRWGTDTQYF
NA	NA	TRBV10-3	TRBJ1-3	TGTGCCATCAGTGAGTCGAACAGTTATGGAAACACCATATATTTT	CAISESNSYGNTIYF
TRBD2	NA	TRBV9	TRBJ2-1	TGTGCCAGCACCCGAAGCGGGGGGGACTACAATGAGCAGTTCTTC	CASTRSGGDYNEQFF
TRBD1	once	TRBV2	TRBJ2-2	TGTGCCAGCAGACCGACAGGGGGCGGATGGTCTAACGGGGAGCTGTTTTTT	CASRPTGGGWSNGELFF
TRBD2	NA	TRBV7-3	TRBJ2-5	TGTGCCAGCAGCCCCGGGGGGAAGCCAGAGACCCAGTACTTC	CASSPGGKPETQYF
NA	once	TRBV2	TRBJ1-5	TGTGCCAGCAGTGAAGAACGGGAGGGTCCAAGGCAGCCCCAGCATTTT	CASSEEREGPRQPQHF
NA	NA	TRBV4-3	TRBJ1-2	TGCGCCAGCAGCCAAGAGATCGCCGGGGGGGGAGGCTATGGCTACACCTTC	CASSQEIAGGGGYGYTF
NA	NA	TRBV5-1	TRBJ2-3	TGCGCCAGCAGCTCGGACAGTTTCACAGATACGCAGTATTTT	CASSSDSFTDTQYF
NA	NA	TRBV14	TRBJ1-2	TGTGCCAGCAGCCATGAAGTACATCTTCGAAACTATGGCTACACCTTC	CASSHEVHLRNYGYTF